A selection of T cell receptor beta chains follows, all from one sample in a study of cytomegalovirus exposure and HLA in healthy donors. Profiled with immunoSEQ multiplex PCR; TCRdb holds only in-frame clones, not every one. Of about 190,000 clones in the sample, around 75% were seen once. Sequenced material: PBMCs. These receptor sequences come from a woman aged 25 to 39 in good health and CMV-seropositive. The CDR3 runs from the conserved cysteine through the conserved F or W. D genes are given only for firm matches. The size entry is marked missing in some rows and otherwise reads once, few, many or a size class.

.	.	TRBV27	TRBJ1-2	TGTGCCAGCAGTTTAACAGCAAACTATGGCTACACCTTC	CASSLTANYGYTF
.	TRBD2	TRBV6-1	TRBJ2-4	TGTGCCAGCAGTGAAGGTTGGACTAGCGGGAGAAACATTCAGTACTTC	CASSEGWTSGRNIQYF
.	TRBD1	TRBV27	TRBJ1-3	TGTGCCAGCAGTCCGAGGACAGGAGGGGGAAACACCATATATTTT	CASSPRTGGGNTIYF
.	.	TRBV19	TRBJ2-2	TGTGCCAGTAGCGAAGGGTGGTTAGGGAGTAGGCTCACCGGGGAGCTGTTTTTT	CASSEGWLGSRLTGELFF
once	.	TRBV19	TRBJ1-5	TGTGCCAGTATCTCAGTCTACGGGAGTCAGCCCCAGCATTTT	CASISVYGSQPQHF
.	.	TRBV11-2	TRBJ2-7	TGTGCCAGCAGTACCCCACGGGCAGACAGCTCCTACGAGCAGTACTTC	CASSTPRADSSYEQYF
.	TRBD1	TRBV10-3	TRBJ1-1	TGTGCCACCCACAGGGGGGTTATGAACACTGAAGCTTTCTTT	CATHRGVMNTEAFF
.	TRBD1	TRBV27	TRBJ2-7	TGTGCCAGCTGGGTAATGACAGGGGGCGAGCAGTACTTC	CASWVMTGGEQYF
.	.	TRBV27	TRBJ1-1	TGTGCCAGCAGTGAGCAGGGGATGAACACTGAAGCTTTCTTT	CASSEQGMNTEAFF
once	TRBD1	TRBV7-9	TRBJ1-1	TGTTCCAGCAGCATTTCGACAGGGGTGAACACTGAAGCTTTCTTT	CSSSISTGVNTEAFF
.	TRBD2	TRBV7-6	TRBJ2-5	TGTGCCAGCAGCCTCGACCTAGCGGCACAAGAGACCCAGTACTTC	CASSLDLAAQETQYF
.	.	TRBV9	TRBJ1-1	TGTGCCAGCAGCGTAGGGGGCAGATTGAACACTGAAGCTTTCTTT	CASSVGGRLNTEAFF
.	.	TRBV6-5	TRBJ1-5	TGTGCCAGCAGTAACAGGGATGCCAATCAGCCCCAGCATTTT	CASSNRDANQPQHF
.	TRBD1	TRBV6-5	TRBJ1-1	TGTGCCAGCAGTCGACAGGGGCGATTGGCTTTCTTT	CASSRQGRLAFF
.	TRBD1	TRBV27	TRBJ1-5	TGTGCCAGCAGTTTGGTGGGACAGCATCAGCCCCAGCATTTT	CASSLVGQHQPQHF
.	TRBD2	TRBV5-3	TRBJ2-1	TGTGCCAGAAGCTCCTCACTAGCGGGAGCTCTGCATGAGCAGTTCTTC	CARSSSLAGALHEQFF
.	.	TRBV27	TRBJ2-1	TGTGCCAGCAGTTTCCCCCCTGGGTTAGCCCATGAGCAGTTCTTC	CASSFPPGLAHEQFF
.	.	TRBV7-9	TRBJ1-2	TGTGCCAGCAGCTTAGTAACGGTTAACTATGGCTACACCTTC	CASSLVTVNYGYTF
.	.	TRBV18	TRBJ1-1	TGTGCCAGCTCAGCGCAACTTAGGGGGGGCACTGAAGCTTTCTTT	CASSAQLRGGTEAFF
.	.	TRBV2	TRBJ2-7	TGTGCCAGCGGAGTTACCTACGAGCAGTACTTC	CASGVTYEQYF
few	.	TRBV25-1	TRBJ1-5	TGTGCCAGCACGGGGGGTGGGCCCCAGCATTTT	CASTGGGPQHF
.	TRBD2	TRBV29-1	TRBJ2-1	TGCAGCGTTGATCTCGTAGCGGGAATCTACAATGAGCAGTTCTTC	CSVDLVAGIYNEQFF
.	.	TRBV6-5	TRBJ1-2	TGTGCCAGCATCGGCAGGGGAACCTATGGCTACACCTTC	CASIGRGTYGYTF
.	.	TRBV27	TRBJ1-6	TGTGCCAGCAGCCAGTTCTATAATTCACCCCTCCACTTT	CASSQFYNSPLHF
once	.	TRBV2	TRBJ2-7	TGTGCCAGCAGTGGGGTTGACTCGTCCGCCTACGAGCAGTACTTC	CASSGVDSSAYEQYF
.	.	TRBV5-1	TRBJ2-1	TGCGCCAGCAGCTTGGGAGGGAGTCTATTCCTACAGGGGCAGTTCTTC	CASSLGGSLFLQGQFF
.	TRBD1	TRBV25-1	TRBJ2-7	TGTGCCAGCAGTGAATGGGGGACAGGGTCCTACGAGCAGTACTTC	CASSEWGTGSYEQYF
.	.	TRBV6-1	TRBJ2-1	TGTGCCAGCAGTCCGCAGACAGGAAGAAACAATGAGCAGTTCTTC	CASSPQTGRNNEQFF
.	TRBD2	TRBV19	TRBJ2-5	TGTGCCAGTAGTATCCGAAGTCGAGCGGGAGGTGGGGAGACCCAGTACTTC	CASSIRSRAGGGETQYF
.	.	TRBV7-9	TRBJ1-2	TGTGCCAGCAGTCGGTTGAGGGATACGAATGGCTACACCTTC	CASSRLRDTNGYTF
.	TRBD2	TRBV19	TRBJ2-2	TGTGCCAGTGGCTTGGGGAGGGCCCTCTCCGGGGAGCTGTTTTTT	CASGLGRALSGELFF
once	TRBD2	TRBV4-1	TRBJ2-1	TGCGCCAGCAGCCAAGATGCCGGGACTAGCGGGAGGAGATATGAGCAGTTCTTC	CASSQDAGTSGRRYEQFF
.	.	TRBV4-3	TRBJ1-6	TGCGCCAGCAGCCAAGAAAAAGGACTTAATTCACCCCTCCACTTT	CASSQEKGLNSPLHF
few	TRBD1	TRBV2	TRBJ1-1	TGTGCCAGCAAAGGACAGGGAAGGAATGAAGCTTTCTTT	CASKGQGRNEAFF
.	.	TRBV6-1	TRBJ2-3	TGTGCCAGCAGAAACGAGGGCCAGACAGATACGCAGTATTTT	CASRNEGQTDTQYF
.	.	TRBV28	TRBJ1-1	TGTGCCACCCTAGCCCTCACAAACACTGAAGCTTTCTTT	CATLALTNTEAFF
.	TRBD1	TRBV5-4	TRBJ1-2	TGTGCCAGCAGCCCACAGGGGGCGGATGCGGGGGGCTATGGCTACACCTTC	CASSPQGADAGGYGYTF
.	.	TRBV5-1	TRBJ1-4	TGCGCCAGCAGCCCCCCGGGCCTCATAGGGGGTGAAAAACTGTTTTTT	CASSPPGLIGGEKLFF
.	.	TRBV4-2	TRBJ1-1	TGTGCCAGCACCCCTGAGGTGTACACTGAAGCTTTCTTT	CASTPEVYTEAFF
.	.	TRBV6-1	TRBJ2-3	TGTGCCAGCTGTCAGACGGCGGGGAAGCAGTATTTT	CASCQTAGKQYF
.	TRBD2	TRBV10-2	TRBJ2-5	TGCGCCAGCAGTGGGGTTAGCGGGGGGCCAGCAGAGACCCAGTACTTC	CASSGVSGGPAETQYF
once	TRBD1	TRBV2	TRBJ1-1	TGTGCCAGCAGGGAACGTACTTGGGGACAGGGGAGTGGGAACACTGAAGCTTTCTTT	CASRERTWGQGSGNTEAFF
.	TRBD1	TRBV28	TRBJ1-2	TGTGCCAGCAGTTTCCGGGGACAGGGGGCTCGTGGCTACACCTTC	CASSFRGQGARGYTF
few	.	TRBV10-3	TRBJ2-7	TGTGCCATCAGTGGGACAAGGGGCTCCTACGAGCAGTACTTC	CAISGTRGSYEQYF